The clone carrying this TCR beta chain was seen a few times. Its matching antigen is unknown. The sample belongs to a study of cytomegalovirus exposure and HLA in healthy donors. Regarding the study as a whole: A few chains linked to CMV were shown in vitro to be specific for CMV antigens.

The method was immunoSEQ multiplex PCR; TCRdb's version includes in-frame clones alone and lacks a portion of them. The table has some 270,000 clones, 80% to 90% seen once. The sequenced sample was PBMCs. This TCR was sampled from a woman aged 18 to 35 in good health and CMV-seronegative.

The CDR3 region is CASSGRREIAQPQHF. The CDR3 DNA sequence: TGTGCCAGCAGTGGTCGCAGGGAAATAGCTCAGCCCCAGCATTTT. V gene TRBV2 combines with J gene TRBJ1-5; TRBD1 is a possible D gene (5 bases). Germline lookup yields CDR1 SNHLY and CDR2 FYNNEI. The CDR3 loop spans 15 amino acids. V lost 4 bases, J lost 6 bases, and 16 bases lay in between. Complete variable domain (other parts from reference TRBV2 and TRBJ1-5): EPEVTQTPSHQVTQMGQEVILRCVPISNHLYFYWYRQILGQKVEFLVSFYNNEISEKSEIFDDQFSVERPDGSNFTLKIRSTKLEDSAMYFCASSGRREIAQPQHFGDGTRLSIL.